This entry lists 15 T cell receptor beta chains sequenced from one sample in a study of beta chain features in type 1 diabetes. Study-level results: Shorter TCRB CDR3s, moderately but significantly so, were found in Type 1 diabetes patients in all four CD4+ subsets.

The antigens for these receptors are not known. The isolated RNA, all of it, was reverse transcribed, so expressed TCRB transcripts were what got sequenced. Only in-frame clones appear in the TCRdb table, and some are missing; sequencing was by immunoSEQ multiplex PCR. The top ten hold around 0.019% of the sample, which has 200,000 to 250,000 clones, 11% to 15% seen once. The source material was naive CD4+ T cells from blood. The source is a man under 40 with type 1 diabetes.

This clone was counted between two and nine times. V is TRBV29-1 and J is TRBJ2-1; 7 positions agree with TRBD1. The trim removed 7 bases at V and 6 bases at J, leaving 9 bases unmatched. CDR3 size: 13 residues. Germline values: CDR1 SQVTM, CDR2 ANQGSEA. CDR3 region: CSAEPQGTNEQFF. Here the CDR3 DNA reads TGCAGCGCCGAGCCACAGGGGACCAATGAGCAGTTCTTC.

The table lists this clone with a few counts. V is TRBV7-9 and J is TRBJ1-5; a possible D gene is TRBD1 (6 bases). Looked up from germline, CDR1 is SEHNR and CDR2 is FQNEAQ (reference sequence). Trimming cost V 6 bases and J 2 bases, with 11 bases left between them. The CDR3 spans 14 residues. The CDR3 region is CASSDGGRNQPQHF. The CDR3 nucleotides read TGTGCCAGCAGTGATGGGGGCCGCAATCAGCCCCAGCATTTT.

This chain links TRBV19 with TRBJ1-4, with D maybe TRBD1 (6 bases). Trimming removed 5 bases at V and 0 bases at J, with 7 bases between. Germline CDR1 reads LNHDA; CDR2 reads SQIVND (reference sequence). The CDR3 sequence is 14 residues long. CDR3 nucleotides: TGTGCCAGTAGTCGGACAGCAACTAATGAAAAACTGTTTTTT. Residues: CASSRTATNEKLFF.

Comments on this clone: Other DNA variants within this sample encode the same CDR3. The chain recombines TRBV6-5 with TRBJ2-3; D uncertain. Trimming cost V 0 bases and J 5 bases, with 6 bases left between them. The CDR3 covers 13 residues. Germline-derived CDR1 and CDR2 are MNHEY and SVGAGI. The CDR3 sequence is CASSYSRLDTQYF. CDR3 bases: TGTGCCAGCAGTTACTCCCGACTAGATACGCAGTATTTT.

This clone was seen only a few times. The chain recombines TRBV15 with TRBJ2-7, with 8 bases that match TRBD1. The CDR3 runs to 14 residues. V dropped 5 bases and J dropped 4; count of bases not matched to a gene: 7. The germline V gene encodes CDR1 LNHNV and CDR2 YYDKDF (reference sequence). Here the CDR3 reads CATSSAGGSYEQYF. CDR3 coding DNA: TGTGCCACCAGCTCAGCAGGGGGCTCATACGAGCAGTACTTC.

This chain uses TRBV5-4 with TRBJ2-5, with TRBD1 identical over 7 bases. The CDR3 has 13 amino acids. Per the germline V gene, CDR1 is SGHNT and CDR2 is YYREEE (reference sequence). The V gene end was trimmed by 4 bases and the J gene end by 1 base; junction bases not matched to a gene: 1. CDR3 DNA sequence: TGTGCCAGCAGCAGGGACAGCCAAGAGACCCAGTACTTC. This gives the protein CASSRDSQETQYF.

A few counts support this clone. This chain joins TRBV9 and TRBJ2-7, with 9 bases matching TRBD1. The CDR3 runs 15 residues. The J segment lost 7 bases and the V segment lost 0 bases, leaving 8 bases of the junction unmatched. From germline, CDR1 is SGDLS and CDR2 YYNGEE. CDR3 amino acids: CASSVGPGQGWEQYF. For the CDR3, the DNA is TGTGCCAGCAGCGTAGGGCCGGGACAGGGATGGGAGCAGTACTTC.

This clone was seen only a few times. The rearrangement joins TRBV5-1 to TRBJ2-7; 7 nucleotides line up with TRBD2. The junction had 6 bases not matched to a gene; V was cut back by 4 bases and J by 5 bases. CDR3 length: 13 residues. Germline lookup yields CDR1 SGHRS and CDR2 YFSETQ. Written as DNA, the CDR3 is TGCGCCAGCAGCCCAAGCGGGGTGGACGAGCAGTACTTC. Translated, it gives CASSPSGVDEQYF.

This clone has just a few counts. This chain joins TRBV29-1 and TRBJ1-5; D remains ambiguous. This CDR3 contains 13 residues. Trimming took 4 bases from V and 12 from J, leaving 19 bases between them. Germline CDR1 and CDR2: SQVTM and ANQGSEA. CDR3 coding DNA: TGCAGCGTTGGGCAGCCGGGAGGCCGTGACCAGCATTTT. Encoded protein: CSVGQPGGRDQHF.

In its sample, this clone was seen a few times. CDR3 in DNA: TGTGCCAGCAGCTTAGGCTCCGGGACAGGGGTCTTGAGGTCACCCCTCCACTTT. Translating it yields CASSLGSGTGVLRSPLHF. The chain carries TRBV11-2 and TRBJ1-6; 10 bases align to TRBD1. V lost 1 base to trimming and J lost 10 bases; unmatched junction nucleotides: 13. CDR1 is SGHAT, CDR2 FQNNGV, per germline. This CDR3 has 18 amino acids.

The CDR3 spells CASSLAGGYTDTQYF. The CDR3 nucleotides are TGTGCCAGCAGCTTAGCGGGAGGGTACACAGATACGCAGTATTTT. V and J are TRBV7-2 and TRBJ2-3; 7 bases map to TRBD2. This CDR3 region has 15 residues. Germline values: CDR1 SGHTA, CDR2 FQGNSA. The junction had 2 bases not matched to a gene; V was cut back by 0 bases and J by 2 bases.

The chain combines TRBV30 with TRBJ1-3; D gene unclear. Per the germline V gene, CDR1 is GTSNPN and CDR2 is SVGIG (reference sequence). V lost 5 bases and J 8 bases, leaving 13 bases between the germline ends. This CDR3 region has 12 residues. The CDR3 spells CAWGTGSHTIYF. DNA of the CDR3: TGTGCCTGGGGTACCGGGAGTCACACCATATATTTT.

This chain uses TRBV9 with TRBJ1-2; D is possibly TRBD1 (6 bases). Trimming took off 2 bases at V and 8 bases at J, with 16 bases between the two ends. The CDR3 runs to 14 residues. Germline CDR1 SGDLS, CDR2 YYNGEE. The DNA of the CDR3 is TGTGCCAGCAGCGTCTCCGGGACAACGAAGGGCTACACCTTC. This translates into CASSVSGTTKGYTF.

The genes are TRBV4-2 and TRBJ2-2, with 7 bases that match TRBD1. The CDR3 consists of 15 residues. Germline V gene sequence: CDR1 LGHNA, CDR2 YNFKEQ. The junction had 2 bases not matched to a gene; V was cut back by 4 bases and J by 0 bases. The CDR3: CASSPGQTNTGELFF. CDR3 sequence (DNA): TGTGCCAGCAGCCCGGGACAGACGAACACCGGGGAGCTGTTTTTT.

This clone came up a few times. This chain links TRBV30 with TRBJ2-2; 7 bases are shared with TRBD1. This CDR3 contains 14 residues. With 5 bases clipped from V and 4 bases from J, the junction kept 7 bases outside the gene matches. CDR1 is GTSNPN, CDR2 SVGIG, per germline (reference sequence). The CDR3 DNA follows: TGTGCCTGGGCCCGAACAGGGGCCACCGGGGAGCTGTTTTTT. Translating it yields CAWARTGATGELFF.